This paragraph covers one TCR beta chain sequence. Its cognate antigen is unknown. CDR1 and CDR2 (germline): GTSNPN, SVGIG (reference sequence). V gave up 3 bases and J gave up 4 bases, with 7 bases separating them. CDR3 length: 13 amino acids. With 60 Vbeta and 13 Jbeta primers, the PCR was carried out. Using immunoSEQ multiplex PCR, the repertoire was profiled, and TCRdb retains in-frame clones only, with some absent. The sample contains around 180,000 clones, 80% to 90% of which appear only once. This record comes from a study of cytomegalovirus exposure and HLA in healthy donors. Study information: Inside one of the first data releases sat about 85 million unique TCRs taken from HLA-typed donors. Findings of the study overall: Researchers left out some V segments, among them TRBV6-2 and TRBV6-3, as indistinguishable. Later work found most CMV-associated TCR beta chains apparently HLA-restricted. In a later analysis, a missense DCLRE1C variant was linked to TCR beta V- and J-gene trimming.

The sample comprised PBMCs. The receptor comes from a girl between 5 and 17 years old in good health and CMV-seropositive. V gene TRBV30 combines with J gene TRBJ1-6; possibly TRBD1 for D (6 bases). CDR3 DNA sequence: TGTGCCTGGAGGGACAGTTATAATTCACCCCTCCACTTT. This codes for CAWRDSYNSPLHF. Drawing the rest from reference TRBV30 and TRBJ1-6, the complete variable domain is SQTIHQWPATLVQPVGSPLSLECTVEGTSNPNLYWYRQAAGRGLQLLFYSVGIGQISSEVPQNLSASRPQDRQFILSSKKLLLSDSGFYLCAWRDSYNSPLHFGNGTRLTVT.